Listed below are T cell receptor beta chains from one sample, sequenced in a study of blood T cell repertoires in COVID-19. Using immunoSEQ multiplex PCR, the repertoire was profiled, and TCRdb retains in-frame clones only, with some absent. The sample carries more than 350,000 clones, over 75% recorded once. The specimen was PBMCs or T cells enriched from blood (not recorded which). These receptors were collected from a man aged 18 to 30 who had recovered from COVID-19. CDR3s include the opening cysteine and the closing phenylalanine or tryptophan. D genes are given only for firm matches. Some rows mark clone size as missing; the rest say once, few, many or name a class of expanded clone.

d_call,clone_size,v_call,j_call,cdr3_nt,cdr3_aa
TRBD1,NA,TRBV18,TRBJ1-1,TGTGCCAGCTCACCCGTGGGACAGGGGAACACTGAAGCTTTCTTT,CASSPVGQGNTEAFF
TRBD2,NA,TRBV27,TRBJ2-7,TGTGCCAGCAGGATCTCGCTAGCGGCCTCCTACGAGCAGTACTTC,CASRISLAASYEQYF
TRBD1,NA,TRBV28,TRBJ2-7,TGTGCCAGCAGTTTTGGGACAGGGTCTTACGAGCAGTACTTC,CASSFGTGSYEQYF
NA,once,TRBV6-5,TRBJ1-2,TGTGCCAGCAGTTACACATTCAGGGGAGGCTACACCTTC,CASSYTFRGGYTF
NA,once,TRBV6-4,TRBJ2-7,TGTGCCCACCCACGACAGAAAAACTCCTACGAGCAGTACTTC,CAHPRQKNSYEQYF
NA,NA,TRBV27,TRBJ1-5,TGTGCCAGCAGTCTCACAGGGTCGGGTGTTTCCCCTCAGCCCCAGCATTTT,CASSLTGSGVSPQPQHF
NA,NA,TRBV6-5,TRBJ1-5,TGTGCCAGCAGTCCCGACAGCTATAGCAATCAGCCCCAGCATTTT,CASSPDSYSNQPQHF
NA,NA,TRBV10-3,TRBJ1-2,TGTGCCATCAGTGGATTGCAGGGGATCTGGCATGGCTACACCTTC,CAISGLQGIWHGYTF
NA,once,TRBV7-2,TRBJ1-2,TGTGCCAGCAGCCCTGGACAAGGGGAATACTATGGCTACACCTTC,CASSPGQGEYYGYTF
NA,NA,TRBV12-3/TRBV12-4,TRBJ2-5,TGTGCCAGCAGTTTCGGAGAGACCCAGTACTTC,CASSFGETQYF
TRBD1,NA,TRBV30,TRBJ2-7,TGTGCCTGGAGTACGGGACAGGGGGCAGTCCACGAGCAGTACTTC,CAWSTGQGAVHEQYF
NA,NA,TRBV4-1,TRBJ2-2,TGCGCCAGCAGCCAAATAACAGGTGCCGGGGAGCTGTTTTTT,CASSQITGAGELFF
NA,NA,TRBV2,TRBJ1-2,TGTGCCAGCAGTCCCGGGATGCTCTATGGCTACACCTTC,CASSPGMLYGYTF
NA,NA,TRBV19,TRBJ2-7,TGTGCCAGTAGTATCTCCACAGGTCCTCGGAACCCTTACGAGCAGTACTTC,CASSISTGPRNPYEQYF
NA,NA,TRBV5-1,TRBJ2-1,TGCGCCAGCAGCTTGGGTATAAGCAAACCATTCAATGAGCAGTTCTTC,CASSLGISKPFNEQFF
NA,NA,TRBV28,TRBJ1-4,TGTGCCAGCAGTTCCATTTTGGACGGGGATGGTGAAAAACTGTTTTTT,CASSSILDGDGEKLFF
NA,NA,TRBV6-1,TRBJ1-1,TGTGCCAGCAGTGAAAAAGGGGGGGAGAACACTGAAGCTTTCTTT,CASSEKGGENTEAFF
TRBD1,NA,TRBV5-4,TRBJ2-7,TGTGCCAGCAGCTTAACAGGGGAGGAGCAGTACTTC,CASSLTGEEQYF
TRBD1,NA,TRBV11-2,TRBJ1-2,TGTGCCAGCAGAGGACAGGGTGGAAACTATGGCTACACCTTC,CASRGQGGNYGYTF
TRBD1,NA,TRBV18,TRBJ1-1,TGTGCCAGCTCCTACGACAGGGATGGTGAAGCTTTCTTT,CASSYDRDGEAFF
NA,NA,TRBV9,TRBJ2-5,TGTGCCAGCAGCGTAGGACAGAGACAAGAGACCCAGTACTTC,CASSVGQRQETQYF
NA,NA,TRBV6-1,TRBJ1-3,TGTGCCAGCAGTGTTACAGGCGAATCCAGCTCTGGAAACACCATATATTTT,CASSVTGESSSGNTIYF
TRBD1,NA,TRBV7-9,TRBJ2-2,TGTGCCAGCAGCTCCGATCAGGGGGCCAGAGGTACCGGGGAGCTGTTTTTT,CASSSDQGARGTGELFF
NA,NA,TRBV7-2,TRBJ2-1,TGTGCCAGCAGCTCCGATCCGGGATCCTACAATGAGCAGTTCTTC,CASSSDPGSYNEQFF
TRBD1,NA,TRBV27,TRBJ1-5,TGTGCCAGCAGTTTAGGACAGGGGTATCAGCCCCAGCATTTT,CASSLGQGYQPQHF
TRBD1,NA,TRBV7-9,TRBJ1-6,TGTGCCAGCAGCTTGACAGGGGTGCATTCACCCCTCCACTTT,CASSLTGVHSPLHF
TRBD2,NA,TRBV6-5,TRBJ2-5,TGTGCCAGCAGTCGGACTAGCGGGACGGTAGAGACCCAGTACTTC,CASSRTSGTVETQYF
NA,NA,TRBV28,TRBJ1-2,TGTGCCAGCAGTCCTTATAATAACTATGGCTACACCTTC,CASSPYNNYGYTF
NA,once,TRBV5-4,TRBJ2-3,TGTGCCAGCAGCCAAGGACTATATCCAGATACGCAGTATTTT,CASSQGLYPDTQYF
TRBD1,NA,TRBV6-5,TRBJ1-2,TGTGCCAGCAGTTATGGAGGGGGCGCGAGAGGCTACACCTTC,CASSYGGGARGYTF
TRBD2,NA,TRBV19,TRBJ2-1,TGTGCCAGTAGTTTGCTAGCGGGGGTATCCTACAATGAGCAGTTCTTC,CASSLLAGVSYNEQFF
NA,NA,TRBV7-9,TRBJ2-7,TGTGCCAGCAGCCCCCTTTCACTCGAGCAGTACTTC,CASSPLSLEQYF
TRBD2,NA,TRBV6-5,TRBJ2-3,TGTGCCAGCAGGGGTAGCGGGAGAGGGTGGGATACGCAGTATTTT,CASRGSGRGWDTQYF
TRBD1,once,TRBV19,TRBJ1-6,TGTGCCAGTAGTATCGAGGCCAGGGGGCGTTCACCCCTCCACTTT,CASSIEARGRSPLHF
NA,NA,TRBV19,TRBJ1-5,TGTGCCAGTAGTATGGGGGGATGGGGGGTTCAGCCCCAGCATTTT,CASSMGGWGVQPQHF
NA,NA,TRBV28,TRBJ1-1,TGTGCCAGCTTAACAGGACTAAACACTGAAGCTTTCTTT,CASLTGLNTEAFF
NA,once,TRBV5-1,TRBJ1-3,TGCGCCAGCAGCAGGGGAAGAGGCTCTGGAAACACCATATATTTT,CASSRGRGSGNTIYF
TRBD1,NA,TRBV6-5,TRBJ2-5,TGTGCCAGCAGTTGGCCGACAGGGGGAGAGACCCAGTACTTC,CASSWPTGGETQYF
NA,once,TRBV19,TRBJ2-7,TGTGCCACCGCCCCCGGGGACTACGAGCAGTACTTC,CATAPGDYEQYF
NA,NA,TRBV3-1/TRBV3-2,TRBJ1-4,TGTGCCAGCAGCCCTACGGCGGGGGCGAATGAAAAACTGTTTTTT,CASSPTAGANEKLFF
TRBD2,NA,TRBV7-3,TRBJ2-1,TGTGCCAGCAGCCCTTCACCCAGATCCGGGACTAGCTCCCGTAATGAGCAGTTCTTC,CASSPSPRSGTSSRNEQFF
NA,once,TRBV4-3,TRBJ2-7,TGCGCCAGCAGCCACACGAGGGGGTTCGGTAACGAGCAGTACTTC,CASSHTRGFGNEQYF
TRBD1,NA,TRBV13,TRBJ1-5,TGTGCCAGCAGCAACAGGGGAGAGGGCAATCAGCCCCAGCATTTT,CASSNRGEGNQPQHF
NA,NA,TRBV28,TRBJ1-5,TGTGCCAGCACCACATGGTGGGTCAGGGCAACCCATAGCAATCAGCCCCAGCATTTT,CASTTWWVRATHSNQPQHF
NA,NA,TRBV9,TRBJ1-1,TGTGCCAGCAGCGTAGCCCCCGCGGGGTATGAAGCTTTCTTT,CASSVAPAGYEAFF
TRBD2,NA,TRBV10-3,TRBJ2-7,TGTGCCATCAGTGAGTCTCGGGGGGAGTCTTCCCCCTACGAGCAGTACTTC,CAISESRGESSPYEQYF
NA,NA,TRBV19,TRBJ2-2,TGTGCCAGTAGTATTATGACAGCCGCGAACACCGGGGAGCTGTTTTTT,CASSIMTAANTGELFF
NA,NA,TRBV3-1/TRBV3-2,TRBJ2-7,TGTGCCAGCAGCCAGGCCACTAGGGGGAGCGGGGCGCGTCACTTC,CASSQATRGSGARHF
NA,NA,TRBV3-1/TRBV3-2,TRBJ1-2,TGTGCCAGCAGCCTCCGCAGAGCAGGGTACAACTATGGCTACACCTTC,CASSLRRAGYNYGYTF
NA,NA,TRBV29-1,TRBJ2-7,TGCAGCGCCGAGGACAGTCTGAGCTACGAGCAGTACTTC,CSAEDSLSYEQYF
NA,NA,TRBV5-1,TRBJ2-2,TGCGCCAGCAGCTTGGAGGGTATAGGGAGTAATGGCGGGGAGCTGTTTTTT,CASSLEGIGSNGGELFF
NA,NA,TRBV7-9,TRBJ2-3,TGTGCCAGCAGCTTATGGGGGACTAGCACAGATACGCAGTATTTT,CASSLWGTSTDTQYF
NA,NA,TRBV16,TRBJ1-4,TGTGCCAGCAGCCAATCGCGGGGGCGAAATGAAAAACTGTTTTTT,CASSQSRGRNEKLFF
NA,NA,TRBV6-1,TRBJ1-3,TGTGCCAGCACTGAAGCAGGGGACACCATATATTTT,CASTEAGDTIYF
NA,NA,TRBV5-4,TRBJ1-1,TGTGCCAGCAGAACGACCAGAGACAGCCAGAACACTGAAGCTTTCTTT,CASRTTRDSQNTEAFF